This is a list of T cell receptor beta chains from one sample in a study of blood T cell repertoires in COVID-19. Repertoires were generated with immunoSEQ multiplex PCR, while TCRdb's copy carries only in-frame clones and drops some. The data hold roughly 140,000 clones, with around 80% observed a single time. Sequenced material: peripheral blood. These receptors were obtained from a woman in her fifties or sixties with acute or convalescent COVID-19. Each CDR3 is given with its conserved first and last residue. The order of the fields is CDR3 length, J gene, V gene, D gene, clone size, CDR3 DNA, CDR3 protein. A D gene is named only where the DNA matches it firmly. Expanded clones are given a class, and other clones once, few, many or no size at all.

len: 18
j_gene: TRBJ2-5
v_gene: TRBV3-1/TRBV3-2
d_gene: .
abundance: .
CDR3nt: TGTGCCAGCAGACAAACGAGGAGGGCGGGTAGAGTAAGGGAGACCCAGTACTTC
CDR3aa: CASRQTRRAGRVRETQYF

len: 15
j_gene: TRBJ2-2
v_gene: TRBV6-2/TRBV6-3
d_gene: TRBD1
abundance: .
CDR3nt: TGTGCCAGCAGTCCACAGGGGATGAACACCGGGGAGCTGTTTTTT
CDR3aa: CASSPQGMNTGELFF

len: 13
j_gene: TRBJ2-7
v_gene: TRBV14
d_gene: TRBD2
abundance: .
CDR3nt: TGTGCCAGCAGCCGGGGACTAGCGCGCGAGCAGTACTTC
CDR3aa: CASSRGLAREQYF

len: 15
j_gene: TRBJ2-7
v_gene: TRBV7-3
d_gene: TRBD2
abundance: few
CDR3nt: TGTGCCAGCAGCCTCCGAGCGGGGATAAACTACGAGCAGTACTTC
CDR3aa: CASSLRAGINYEQYF

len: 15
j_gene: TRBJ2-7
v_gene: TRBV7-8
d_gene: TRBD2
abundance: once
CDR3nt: TGTGCCAGCAGCTTAGGGCTAGCGGGAGGATACGAGCAGTACTTC
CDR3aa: CASSLGLAGGYEQYF

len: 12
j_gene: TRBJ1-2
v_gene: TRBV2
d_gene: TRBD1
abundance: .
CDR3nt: TGTGCCAGCTTGACAGGGTTCGATGGCTACACCTTC
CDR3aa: CASLTGFDGYTF

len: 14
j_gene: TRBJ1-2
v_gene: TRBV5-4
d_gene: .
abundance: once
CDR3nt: TGTGCCAGCAGTAGGGTGGGGGGTAACTATGGCTACACCTTC
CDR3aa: CASSRVGGNYGYTF

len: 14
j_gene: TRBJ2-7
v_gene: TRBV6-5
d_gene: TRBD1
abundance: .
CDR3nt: TGTGCCACCAAAAACGGACAGGGTGGCTACGAGCAGTACTTC
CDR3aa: CATKNGQGGYEQYF

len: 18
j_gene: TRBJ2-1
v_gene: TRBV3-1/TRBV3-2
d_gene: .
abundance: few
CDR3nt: TGTGCCAGCAGCCAAGCCCCCCTCGTCCACGCTACGGGCAATGAGCAGTTCTTC
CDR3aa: CASSQAPLVHATGNEQFF

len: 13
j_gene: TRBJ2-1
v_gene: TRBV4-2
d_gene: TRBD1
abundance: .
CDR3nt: TGTGCCAGCAGCCAGGACAGGGACAATGAGCAGTTCTTC
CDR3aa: CASSQDRDNEQFF

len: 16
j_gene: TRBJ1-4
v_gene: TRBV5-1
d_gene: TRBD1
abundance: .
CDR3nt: TGCGCCAGCAGTATTGGACAGGGGAGGGTAGGTGAAAAACTGTTTTTT
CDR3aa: CASSIGQGRVGEKLFF

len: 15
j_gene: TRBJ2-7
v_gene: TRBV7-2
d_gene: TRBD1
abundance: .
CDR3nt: TGTGCCAGCAGCCCTGGACAGGGTAGATTCTACGAGCAGTACTTC
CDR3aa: CASSPGQGRFYEQYF

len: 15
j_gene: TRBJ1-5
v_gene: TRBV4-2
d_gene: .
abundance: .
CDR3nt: TGTGCCAGCAGCCCAGGGGTGAATAGCAATCAGCCCCAGCATTTT
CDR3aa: CASSPGVNSNQPQHF

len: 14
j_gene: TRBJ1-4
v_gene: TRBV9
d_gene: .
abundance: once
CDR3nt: TGTGCCAGCAGCGTAGACAGCTATAATGAAAAACTGTTTTTT
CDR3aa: CASSVDSYNEKLFF

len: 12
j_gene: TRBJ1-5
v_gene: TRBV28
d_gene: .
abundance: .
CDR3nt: TGTGCCAGTCGCCAGGGCAATCAGCCCCAGCATTTT
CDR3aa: CASRQGNQPQHF

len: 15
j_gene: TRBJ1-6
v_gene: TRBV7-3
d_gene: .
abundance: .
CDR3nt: TGTGCCAGCAGCTTATTTGGGGCAGAGAATTCACCCCTCCACTTT
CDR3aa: CASSLFGAENSPLHF

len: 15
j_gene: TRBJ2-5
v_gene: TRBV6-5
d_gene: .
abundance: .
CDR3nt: TGTGCCAGCAGTCCCCCCGGAAGGGGCGGAGAGACCCAGTACTTC
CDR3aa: CASSPPGRGGETQYF

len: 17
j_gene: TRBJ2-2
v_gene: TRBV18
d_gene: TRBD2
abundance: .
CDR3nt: TGTGCCAGCTCACTGCTCGCGGGAGACATGAACACCGGGGAGCTGTTTTTT
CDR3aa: CASSLLAGDMNTGELFF

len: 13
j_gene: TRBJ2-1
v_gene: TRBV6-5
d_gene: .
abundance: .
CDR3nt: TGTGCCAGCAGTTCCTCCGGGACACCCGAGCAGTTCTTC
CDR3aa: CASSSSGTPEQFF

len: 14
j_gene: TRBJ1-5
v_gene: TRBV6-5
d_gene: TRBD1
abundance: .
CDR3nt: TGTGCCAGCAGTTACTCACAGGGGGCACAGCCCCAGCATTTT
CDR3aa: CASSYSQGAQPQHF

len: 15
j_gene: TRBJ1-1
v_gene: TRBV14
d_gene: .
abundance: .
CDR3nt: TGTGCCAGCAGTCCTTCTCTTGTAATGAACACTGAAGCTTTCTTT
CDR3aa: CASSPSLVMNTEAFF

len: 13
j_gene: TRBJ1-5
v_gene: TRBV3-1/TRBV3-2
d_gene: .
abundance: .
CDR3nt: TGTGCCAGCAGCCAAGACAGGGATCAGCCCCAGCATTTT
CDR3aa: CASSQDRDQPQHF

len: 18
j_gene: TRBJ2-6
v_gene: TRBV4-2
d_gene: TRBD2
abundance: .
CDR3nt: TGTGCCAGCAGCCAAGTTGGGGGGGGAGGCTCTGGGGCCAACGTCCTGACTTTC
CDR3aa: CASSQVGGGGSGANVLTF

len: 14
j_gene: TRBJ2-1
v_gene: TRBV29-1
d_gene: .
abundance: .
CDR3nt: TGCAGCGTCATAATAGTCGCACAGTACAATGAGCAGTTCTTC
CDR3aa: CSVIIVAQYNEQFF

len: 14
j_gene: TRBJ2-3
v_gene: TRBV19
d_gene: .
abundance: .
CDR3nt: TGTGCCAGTAGTGACAACTTTCGCACAGATACGCAGTATTTT
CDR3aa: CASSDNFRTDTQYF

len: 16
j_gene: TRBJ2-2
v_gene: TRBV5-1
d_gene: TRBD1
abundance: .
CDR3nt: TGCGCCAGCAGCTTTACCAGACAGGGTTCGGTCGGGGAGCTGTTTTTT
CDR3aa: CASSFTRQGSVGELFF

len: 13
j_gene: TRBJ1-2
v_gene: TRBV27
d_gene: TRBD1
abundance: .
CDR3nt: TGTGCCAGCAGTTTGGGGCAGGGGGGAGGCTACACCTTC
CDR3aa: CASSLGQGGGYTF

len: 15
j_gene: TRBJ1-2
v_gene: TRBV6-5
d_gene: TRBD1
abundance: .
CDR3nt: TGTGCCAGCAGTCAGACAGGGTCCGGGGGCTATGGCTACACCTTC
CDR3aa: CASSQTGSGGYGYTF

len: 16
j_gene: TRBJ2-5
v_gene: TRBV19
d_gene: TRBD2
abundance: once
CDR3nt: TGTGCCAGTAGTAAATGGGGACTAGCGGGAGAAGAGACCCAGTACTTC
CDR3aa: CASSKWGLAGEETQYF

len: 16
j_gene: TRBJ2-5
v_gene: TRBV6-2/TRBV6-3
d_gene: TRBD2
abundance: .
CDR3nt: TGTGCCAGCAGTGACGGACTAGAGGTCCTTCAAGAGACCCAGTACTTC
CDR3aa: CASSDGLEVLQETQYF

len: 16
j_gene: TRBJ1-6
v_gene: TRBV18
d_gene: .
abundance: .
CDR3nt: TGTGCCAGCTCACCTACCGTCAGGCCGACTAATTCACCCCTCCACTTT
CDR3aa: CASSPTVRPTNSPLHF

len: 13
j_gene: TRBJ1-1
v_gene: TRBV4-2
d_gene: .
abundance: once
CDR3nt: TGTGCCAGCAGCCAAGATGCGGACACTGAAGCTTTCTTT
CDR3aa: CASSQDADTEAFF

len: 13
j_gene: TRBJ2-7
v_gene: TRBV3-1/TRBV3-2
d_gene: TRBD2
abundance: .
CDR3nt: TGTGCCAGCAGCCCTCGACTAGCCTCCGAGCAGTACTTC
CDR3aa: CASSPRLASEQYF

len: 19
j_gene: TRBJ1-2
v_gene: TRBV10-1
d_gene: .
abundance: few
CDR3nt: TGCGCCAGCAGTGACCTACGTAACCCCCCCGGGTCACCTAACTATGGCTACACCTTC
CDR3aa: CASSDLRNPPGSPNYGYTF

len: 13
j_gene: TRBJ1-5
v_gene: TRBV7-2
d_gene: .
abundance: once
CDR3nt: TGTGCCAGCAGAATGAGTAGCAATCAGCCCCAGCATTTT
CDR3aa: CASRMSSNQPQHF

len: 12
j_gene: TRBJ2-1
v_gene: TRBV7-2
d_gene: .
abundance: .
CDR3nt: TGTGCCAGCAGCTTCCCGAGGAATGAGCAGTTCTTC
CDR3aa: CASSFPRNEQFF

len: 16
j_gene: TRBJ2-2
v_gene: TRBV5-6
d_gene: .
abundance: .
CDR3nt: TGTGCCAGCAGCTTGGGGCTGACTAACTCAAAAGGGGAGCTGTTTTTT
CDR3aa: CASSLGLTNSKGELFF

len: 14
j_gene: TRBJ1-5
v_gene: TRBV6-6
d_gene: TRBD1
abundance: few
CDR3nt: TGTGCCAGCAGTCAGGGGGCGGGCAATCAGCCCCAGCATTTT
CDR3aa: CASSQGAGNQPQHF

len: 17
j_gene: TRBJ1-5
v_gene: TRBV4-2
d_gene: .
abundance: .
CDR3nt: TGTGCCAGCAGCCAAGATGGCCCTGGGGGGGGGAATCAGCCCCAGCATTTT
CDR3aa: CASSQDGPGGGNQPQHF

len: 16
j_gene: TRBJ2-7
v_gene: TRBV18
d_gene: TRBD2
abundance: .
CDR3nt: TGTGCCAGCTCACCTGACGGACTAGCGGGAGGGTCCGAGCAGTACTTC
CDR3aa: CASSPDGLAGGSEQYF

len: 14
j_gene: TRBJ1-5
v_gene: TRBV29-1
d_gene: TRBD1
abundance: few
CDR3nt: TGCAGCGTCGGTTCCGACAGGGGTAATCAGCCCCAGCATTTT
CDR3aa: CSVGSDRGNQPQHF

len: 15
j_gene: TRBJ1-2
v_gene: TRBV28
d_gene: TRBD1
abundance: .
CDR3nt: TGTGCCAGCAGTCCTCCCTACAGGGGCCCGGGGGGCTACACCTTC
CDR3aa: CASSPPYRGPGGYTF

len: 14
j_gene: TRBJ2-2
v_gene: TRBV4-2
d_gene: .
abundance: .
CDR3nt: TGTGCCAGCAGCCCCCGCTCGGGCACCGGGGAGCTGTTTTTT
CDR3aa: CASSPRSGTGELFF

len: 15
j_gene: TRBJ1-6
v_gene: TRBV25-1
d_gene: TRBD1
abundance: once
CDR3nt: TGTGCCAGCAGTGACACAGGGGGTTTTAATTCACCCCTCCACTTT
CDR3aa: CASSDTGGFNSPLHF

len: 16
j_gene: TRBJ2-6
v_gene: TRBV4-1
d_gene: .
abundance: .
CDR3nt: TGCGCCAGCAGCCTCGTAGAATACTCTGGGGCCAACGTCCTGACTTTC
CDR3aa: CASSLVEYSGANVLTF

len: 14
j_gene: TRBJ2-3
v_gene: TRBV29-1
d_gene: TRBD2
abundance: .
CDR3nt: TGCAGCGTTGAGGGACTAGGCAACACAGATACGCAGTATTTT
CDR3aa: CSVEGLGNTDTQYF

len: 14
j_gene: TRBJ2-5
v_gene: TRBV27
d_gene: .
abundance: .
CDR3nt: TGTGCCAGCAGTCCACGAGGCAGTGGAGAGACCCAGTACTTC
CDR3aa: CASSPRGSGETQYF

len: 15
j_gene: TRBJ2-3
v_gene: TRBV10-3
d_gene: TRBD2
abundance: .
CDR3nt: TGTGCCATCAGTGAAAGGCGGGGGAGCACAGATACGCAGTATTTT
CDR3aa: CAISERRGSTDTQYF

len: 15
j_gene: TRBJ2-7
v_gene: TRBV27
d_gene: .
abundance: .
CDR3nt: TGTGCCAGCAGTTTGGGCCCGGTTTGGGCCTACGAGCAGTACTTC
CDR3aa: CASSLGPVWAYEQYF

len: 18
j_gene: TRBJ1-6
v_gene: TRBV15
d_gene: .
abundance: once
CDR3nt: TGTGCCACCAGCAGAGATACAAGGTCAGGGGACTATAATTCACCCCTCCACTTT
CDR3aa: CATSRDTRSGDYNSPLHF

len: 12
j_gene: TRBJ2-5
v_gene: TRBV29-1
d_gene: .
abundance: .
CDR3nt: .
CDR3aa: CSVFLERETQYF

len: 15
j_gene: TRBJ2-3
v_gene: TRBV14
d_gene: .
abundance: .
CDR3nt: TGTGCCAGCAGCCAAAATCCGGGAAGGGCAGATACGCAGTATTTT
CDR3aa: CASSQNPGRADTQYF

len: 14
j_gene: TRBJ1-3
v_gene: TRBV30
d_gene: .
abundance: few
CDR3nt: TGTGCCTGGAGTGTAATTCAGGGTGGAAACACCATATATTTT
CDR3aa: CAWSVIQGGNTIYF

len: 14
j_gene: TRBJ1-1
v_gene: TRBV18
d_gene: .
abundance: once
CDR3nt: TGTGCCAGCTCACCAGAACGGTGGAACACTGAAGCTTTCTTT
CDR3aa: CASSPERWNTEAFF

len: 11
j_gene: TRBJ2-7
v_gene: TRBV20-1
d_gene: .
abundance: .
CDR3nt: TGCAGTGCCCAGAGGGTGTCCGAGCAGTACTTC
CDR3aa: CSAQRVSEQYF

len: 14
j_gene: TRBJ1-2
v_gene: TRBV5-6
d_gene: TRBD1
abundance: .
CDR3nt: TGTGCCAGCAGCCTAACGCCAGGGGGAGGTGGCTACACCTTC
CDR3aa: CASSLTPGGGGYTF

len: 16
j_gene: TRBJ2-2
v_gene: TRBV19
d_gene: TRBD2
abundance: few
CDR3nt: TGTGCCAGTAGTATAACCTTACTAGCGGTCACCGGGGAGCTGTTTTTT
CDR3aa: CASSITLLAVTGELFF

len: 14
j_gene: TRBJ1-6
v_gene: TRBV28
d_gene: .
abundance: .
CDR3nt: TGTGCCAGCAGTTTGGCGGGGGCTGGTTCACCCCTCCACTTT
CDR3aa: CASSLAGAGSPLHF

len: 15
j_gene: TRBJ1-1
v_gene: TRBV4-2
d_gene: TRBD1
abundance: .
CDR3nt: TGTGCCAGCAGCCAAGCCAGGGGGCTGGACACTGAAGCTTTCTTT
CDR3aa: CASSQARGLDTEAFF